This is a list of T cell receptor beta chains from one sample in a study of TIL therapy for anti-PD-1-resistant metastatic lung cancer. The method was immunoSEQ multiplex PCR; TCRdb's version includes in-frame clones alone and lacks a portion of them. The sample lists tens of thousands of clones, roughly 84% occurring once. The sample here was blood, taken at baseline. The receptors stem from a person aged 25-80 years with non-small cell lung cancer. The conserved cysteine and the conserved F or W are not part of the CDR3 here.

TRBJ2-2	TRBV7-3	ASSRATSGNTGELF
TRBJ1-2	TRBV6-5	ASRPTQTGDGYT
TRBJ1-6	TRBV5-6	ASSLSRQSHPLH
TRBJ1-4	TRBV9	ASSVTPARGEKLF
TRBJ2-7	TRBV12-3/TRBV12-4	ASLPRGTDEQY
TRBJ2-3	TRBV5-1	ASSSPGDTTNTQY
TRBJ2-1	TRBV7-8	ASSSATGTVYNEQF
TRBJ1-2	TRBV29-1	SVETGTGYGYT
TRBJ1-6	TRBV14	ASSQQGHSPLH
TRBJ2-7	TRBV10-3	AISETGRGYEQY
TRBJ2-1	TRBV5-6	ASSRSIGGDEQF
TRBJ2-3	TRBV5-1	ASSLRGQFTDTQY
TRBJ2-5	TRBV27	ASSFVQPGTQY
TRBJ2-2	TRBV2	ASKVEATGELF
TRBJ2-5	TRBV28	ASSRVRARQETQY
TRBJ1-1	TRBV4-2	ASSPGLNTEAF
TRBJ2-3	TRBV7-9	ASAGAGVGDTQY
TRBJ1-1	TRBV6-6	ASSSNTGTGREAF
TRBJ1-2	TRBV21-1	ASSKEEDSRANYGYT
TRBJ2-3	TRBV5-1	AGSGGQSTDTQY